This T cell receptor (beta chain) was obtained from a study of T cell repertoires in cytomegalovirus infection. Across the study: Matching HLA type and CMV infection were both indicated by public TCR beta signatures.

As regards this clonotype: As yet, its antigen is unknown.

Study-level results: Carriage of CMV together with the relevant HLA was identifiable through cumulative public TCR beta family frequency. In two of eight donors, the top clonotype was HLA-C-restricted CMV-specific.

TCRdb re-called the reads with MiXCR, one entry per CDR3 protein. The repertoire has 80,000 to 130,000 distinct CDR3 sequences, about 22% of them found once; the top ten carry more than 35%. Germline assignment: CDR1 SGHVT and CDR2 SQSDAQ. V dropped 0 bases and J dropped 10; count of bases not matched to a gene: 18. The CDR3 has 18 amino acids. The rearrangement links TRBV7-4 to TRBJ2-1; 7 bases agree with TRBD2. The sample consisted of CD8+ T cells from PBMCs. The TCR sequence derives from a human donor in good health (CMV status not recorded). Some clones in this sample may be carry-over from other donors' samples. The CDR3 DNA reads as TGTGCCAGCAGCTTAGCGATCGGGCTAGCGGCTCCTCGGGCAGAGCAGTTCTTC. Its protein is CASSLAIGLAAPRAEQFF.